The 25 T cell receptor beta chains below come from one sample, sequenced in a study of blood T cell repertoires in COVID-19. Sequenced by immunoSEQ multiplex PCR; TCRdb stores in-frame clones only, minus some. This table has about 300,000 clones, nearly 90% appearing once. The sequenced sample consisted of peripheral blood. All receptors derive from a woman in her 30s with COVID-19, enrolled during active disease.

This clone was seen just once. This rearrangement joins TRBV6-5 to TRBJ2-5, with TRBD1 matching 7 bases. Trimming took 3 bases from V and 3 from J; bases not matched to a gene: 7. CDR1 and CDR2 (germline): MNHEY, SVGAGI. The CDR3 consists of 15 residues. CDR3 loop: CASSYQRGREETQYF. The DNA of the CDR3 is TGTGCCAGCAGTTATCAGAGGGGGCGGGAAGAGACCCAGTACTTC.

V and J are TRBV11-3 and TRBJ2-6; TRBD1 aligns across 8 bases. Germline V CDR1 and CDR2: SGHNT, YENEEA. CDR3 length: 18 amino acids. Trimming cost V 4 bases and J 4 bases; bases outside gene matches: 12. The DNA of the CDR3 is TGTGCCAGCAGCTCGAGGACAGGGTTATTATCGGGGGCCAACGTCCTGACTTTC. Translating it yields CASSSRTGLLSGANVLTF.

The chain uses TRBV24-1 and TRBJ2-3; 8 positions match TRBD1. The CDR3 is 15 amino acids. The germline gives CDR1 KGHDR, CDR2 SFDVKD. Trimming took 5 bases from V and 2 from J; bases not matched to a gene: 5. DNA for the CDR3: TGTGCCACCAGTGTGCAGGACAGGGACACAGATACGCAGTATTTT. It is translated as CATSVQDRDTDTQYF.

The CDR3 sequence: CASSFGGGAKNEQFF. CDR3 coding DNA: TGCGCCAGCAGCTTCGGCGGGGGGGCGAAGAATGAGCAGTTCTTC. The V call is TRBV5-1, the J call TRBJ2-1; 9 positions match TRBD2. CDR1 and CDR2 (germline): SGHRS, YFSETQ. The CDR3 has 15 amino acids. With V trimmed by 2 bases and J by 7 bases, 7 bases remained unmatched.

The rearrangement links TRBV10-3 to TRBJ1-4; D is uncertain. The V and J ends lost 2 bases and 5 bases respectively, with 6 bases between them. This CDR3 has 13 residues. Per germline, CDR1 ENHRY and CDR2 SYGVKD. In DNA form, the CDR3 reads TGTGCCATCAGTGAGGCACAAAATGAAAAACTGTTTTTT. Protein product: CAISEAQNEKLFF.

This rearrangement joins TRBV4-2 to TRBJ2-1; 7 nucleotides align to TRBD2. Germline-derived CDR1 and CDR2 are LGHNA and YNFKEQ. With V trimmed by 1 base and J by 3 bases, 12 bases remained unmatched. This CDR3 region has 18 residues. In DNA form, the CDR3 reads TGTGCCAGCAGCCAAGTGGGAATGGGCGGGGGAATCTACAATGAGCAGTTCTTC. This gives the protein CASSQVGMGGGIYNEQFF.

This clone has just one count. The chain combines TRBV30 with TRBJ1-3, with TRBD1 matching over 9 bases. Germline V gives CDR1 GTSNPN, CDR2 SVGIG (reference sequence). The CDR3 sequence is 15 residues long. The ends lost 3 bases at V and 2 bases at J; junction bases unmatched: 5. CDR3 amino acids: CAWSGQGLTGNTIYF. CDR3 nucleotide sequence: TGTGCCTGGAGCGGACAGGGGTTGACTGGAAACACCATATATTTT. Full variable domain (outside the CDR3, taken from reference TRBV30 and TRBJ1-3): SQTIHQWPATLVQPVGSPLSLECTVEGTSNPNLYWYRQAAGRGLQLLFYSVGIGQISSEVPQNLSASRPQDRQFILSSKKLLLSDSGFYLCAWSGQGLTGNTIYFGEGSWLTVV.

The chain couples TRBV6-5 to TRBJ2-5; 10 nucleotides line up with TRBD2. This CDR3 has 15 amino acids. From germline, CDR1 is MNHEY and CDR2 SVGAGI. With V trimmed by 6 bases and J by 2 bases, 6 bases remained unmatched. The CDR3 here is CASRPTSGVQETQYF. The CDR3 coding sequence is TGTGCCAGCAGGCCAACTAGCGGGGTACAAGAGACCCAGTACTTC.

This chain joins TRBV7-9 and TRBJ1-1; D may be TRBD1 (6 bases). This CDR3 has 13 amino acids. V was pared by 5 bases and J by 7 bases, with 14 bases between. Germline CDR1 SEHNR, CDR2 FQNEAQ (reference sequence). Here the CDR3 reads CASSTGKGGEAFF. CDR3 nucleotide sequence: TGTGCCAGCAGCACCGGCAAAGGGGGTGAAGCTTTCTTT.

CDR3 DNA sequence: TGTGCCAGCAGCCAAGAGCCCAGGACTAGCGGGGGGAGGTACCAAGAGACCCAGTACTTC. It encodes CASSQEPRTSGGRYQETQYF. The V gene is TRBV3-1 (or the pseudogene TRBV3-2), the J gene TRBJ2-5; 14 nucleotides line up with TRBD2. CDR1 LGHDT and CDR2 YNNKEL come from the germline V gene (reference sequence). The V and J ends lost 0 bases and 0 bases, in that order; junction bases with no gene match: 9. There are 20 residues in the CDR3.

The chain couples TRBV2 to TRBJ2-5; D call uncertain. Germline V gene lookup returns CDR1 SNHLY and CDR2 FYNNEI. Trimming pared 5 bases from V and 5 bases from J, leaving 12 bases between. The CDR3 contains 13 residues. CDR3 protein: CASSTTGSETQYF. The CDR3 DNA is TGTGCCAGCAGTACGACTGGGTCGGAGACCCAGTACTTC. The full variable domain, with the rest looked up from reference TRBV2 and TRBJ2-5, is EPEVTQTPSHQVTQMGQEVILRCVPISNHLYFYWYRQILGQKVEFLVSFYNNEISEKSEIFDDQFSVERPDGSNFTLKIRSTKLEDSAMYFCASSTTGSETQYFGPGTRLLVL.

The rearrangement uses TRBV5-5 and TRBJ2-5; TRBD2 aligns across 8 bases. Unmatched junction bases numbered 9, after V lost 1 base and J lost 7 bases. From germline, CDR1 is SGHKS and CDR2 YYEKEE (reference sequence). This CDR3 spans 15 amino acids. CDR3 protein: CASSLISGGHGTQYF. The CDR3 DNA follows: TGTGCCAGCAGCTTGATCTCGGGGGGGCACGGGACCCAGTACTTC. Based on the CDR3 plus reference TRBV5-5 and TRBJ2-5, the full variable domain is DAGVTQSPTHLIKTRGQQVTLRCSPISGHKSVSWYQQVLGQGPQFIFQYYEKEERGRGNFPDRFSARQFPNYSSELNVNALLLGDSALYLCASSLISGGHGTQYFGPGTRLLVL.

The chain is built from TRBV10-3 and TRBJ2-3; D possibly corresponds to TRBD2 (6 bases). Trimming left V 0 bases short and J 5 bases short, with 12 bases between. The CDR3 spans 15 residues. Germline V gene sequence: CDR1 ENHRY, CDR2 SYGVKD. This CDR3 is CAISESRRAGDTQYF. CDR3 DNA sequence: TGTGCCATCAGTGAGTCGAGGAGGGCGGGAGATACGCAGTATTTT.

In this sample, this clone turned up a few times. This chain uses TRBV4-3 with TRBJ1-1; no clear D. The CDR3 is 14 residues long. V lost 0 bases to trimming and J lost 4 bases, with 9 bases between them. The germline V gene encodes CDR1 LGHNA and CDR2 YSLEER. The CDR3 loop is CASSQDPGFTEAFF. For the CDR3, the DNA is TGCGCCAGCAGCCAAGATCCGGGGTTCACTGAAGCTTTCTTT.

The rearrangement links TRBV14 to TRBJ1-2, with D perhaps TRBD1 (5 bases). CDR1 is SGHDN, CDR2 FVKESK, per germline. This CDR3 is built from 14 residues. Trimming cost V 8 bases and J 2 bases, with 15 bases left between them. CDR3 nucleotides: TGTGCCAGCCCCAGGGTCGGTTGGAACTATGGCTACACCTTC. Protein: CASPRVGWNYGYTF. Complete variable domain (other parts from reference TRBV14 and TRBJ1-2): EAGVTQFPSHSVIEKGQTVTLRCDPISGHDNLYWYRRVMGKEIKFLLHFVKESKQDESGMPNNRFLAERTGGTYSTLKVQPAELEDSGVYFCASPRVGWNYGYTFGSGTRLTVV.

The chain is built from TRBV2 and TRBJ1-2; D not resolved. Germline assignment: CDR1 SNHLY and CDR2 FYNNEI. Trimming removed 4 bases from V and 8 bases from J, with 14 bases in between. The length of the CDR3 is 13 residues. In DNA, the CDR3 is TGTGCCAGCAGTGGAAACAACGGGTGGGGCTACACCTTC. As protein: CASSGNNGWGYTF.

This chain joins TRBV10-3 and TRBJ1-2, with TRBD1 matching over 7 bases. Germline CDR1 ENHRY, CDR2 SYGVKD. This CDR3 has 12 amino acids. Trimming at V came to 3 bases and at J to 6 bases, leaving 1 base not matched to a gene. The CDR3 is CAISDQGDGYTF. The CDR3 DNA reads TGTGCCATCAGTGATCAGGGGGATGGCTACACCTTC.

This clone was recorded once. The CDR3 DNA follows: TGTGCCAGCAGCTCAGGGGGCTGGGGCTACACCTTC. Its translation: CASSSGGWGYTF. The V gene is TRBV11-3, the J gene TRBJ1-2; 8 nucleotides align to TRBD1. This CDR3 is built from 12 residues. CDR1 is SGHNT, CDR2 YENEEA, per germline. The trim removed 4 bases at V and 8 bases at J, leaving 3 bases unmatched.

The chain has TRBV4-1 and TRBJ1-2; TRBD1 is a possible D gene (6 bases). Germline CDR1 is MGHRA and CDR2 is YSYEKL. The CDR3 is 15 residues long. V shed 2 bases and J shed 3 bases, with 13 bases lying between them. The CDR3 sequence is CASSQRGGPDYGYTF. The CDR3 DNA reads as TGCGCCAGCAGCCAAAGGGGGGGCCCTGACTATGGCTACACCTTC.

The genes are TRBV18 and TRBJ2-1; 11 nucleotides align to TRBD2. CDR1 is KGHSH, CDR2 LQKENI, per germline. The CDR3 loop spans 15 amino acids. Losses at the gene ends were 6 bases for V and 6 bases for J; bases not matched to a gene: 7. The DNA of the CDR3 is TGTGCCAGCTCCCAAGAACTAGCGGGGGCCAATGAGCAGTTCTTC. This sequence encodes CASSQELAGANEQFF.

This chain uses TRBV7-2 with TRBJ1-4, with TRBD1 matching 10 bases. J was trimmed by 7 bases and V by 3 bases; bases with no gene match: 5. Germline V lookup: CDR1 SGHTA, CDR2 FQGNSA. The CDR3 spans 15 residues. CDR3 DNA sequence: TGTGCCAGCAGCTTGTTCCGGGACAGGGGTGAAAAACTGTTTTTT. This codes for CASSLFRDRGEKLFF. Based on the CDR3 plus reference TRBV7-2 and TRBJ1-4, the full variable domain is GAGVSQSPSNKVTEKGKDVELRCDPISGHTALYWYRQSLGQGLEFLIYFQGNSAPDKSGLPSDRFSAERTGGSVSTLTIQRTQQEDSAVYLCASSLFRDRGEKLFFGSGTQLSVL.

This clone came up once. Within the sample, other DNA sequences also encode this same CDR3. The genes are TRBV5-1 and TRBJ2-3, with 8 nucleotides matching TRBD1. The CDR3 is made up of 15 amino acids. Per the germline V gene, CDR1 is SGHRS and CDR2 is YFSETQ. The V and J ends lost 0 bases and 3 bases, in that order; junction bases with no gene match: 3. The CDR3: CASSLGQGATDTQYF. In DNA form, the CDR3 reads TGCGCCAGCAGCTTGGGGCAGGGGGCGACAGATACGCAGTATTTT.

This rearrangement joins TRBV3-1 (or the pseudogene TRBV3-2) to TRBJ1-4; D gene uncertain. Trimming left V 8 bases short and J 4 bases short, with 11 bases between. CDR1 LGHDT and CDR2 YNNKEL come from the germline V gene (reference sequence). This CDR3 contains 13 residues. CDR3 protein: CASVPANNEKLFF. Here the CDR3 DNA reads TGTGCCAGCGTACCAGCGAATAATGAAAAACTGTTTTTT.

This chain links TRBV27 with TRBJ1-1; maybe TRBD1 (5 bases). The germline V gene has CDR1 MNHEY and CDR2 SMNVEV (reference sequence). Trimming shortened V by 5 bases and J by 3 bases, and 10 bases separated the two germline ends. The CDR3 sequence is 13 residues long. In DNA form, the CDR3 reads TGTGCCAGCAGTATTGCCAGGGACACTGAAGCTTTCTTT. Protein: CASSIARDTEAFF.

The V and J genes are TRBV6-6 and TRBJ2-5; 9 bases match TRBD1. J lost 2 bases, V lost 7 bases, and 8 bases had no gene match. The CDR3 loop spans 15 amino acids. The V gene's germline CDR1 is MNHNY and CDR2 SVGAGI (reference sequence). As DNA, the CDR3 is TGTGCCAGCACTATGGGACAGGGTGGTCAAGAGACCCAGTACTTC. Its translation: CASTMGQGGQETQYF.